This T cell receptor (beta chain) came from a study of blood T cell repertoires in COVID-19. The length of the CDR3 is 15 residues. Germline V gene data show CDR1 as SGHRS and CDR2 as YFSETQ. V lost 3 bases, J lost 6 bases, and 18 bases lay in between. Only in-frame clones appear in the TCRdb table, and some are missing; sequencing was by immunoSEQ multiplex PCR. This table holds around 100,000 clones, about 90% found once. The sequence came from a human donor in a cohort sampled during active COVID-19. The rearrangement links TRBV5-1 to TRBJ1-2; possibly TRBD1 for D (6 bases). The sample consisted of peripheral blood. In DNA form, the CDR3 reads TGCGCCAGCAGCTCCGGACAGCTTTCTTCGGATGGCTACACCTTC. The encoded protein is CASSSGQLSSDGYTF.